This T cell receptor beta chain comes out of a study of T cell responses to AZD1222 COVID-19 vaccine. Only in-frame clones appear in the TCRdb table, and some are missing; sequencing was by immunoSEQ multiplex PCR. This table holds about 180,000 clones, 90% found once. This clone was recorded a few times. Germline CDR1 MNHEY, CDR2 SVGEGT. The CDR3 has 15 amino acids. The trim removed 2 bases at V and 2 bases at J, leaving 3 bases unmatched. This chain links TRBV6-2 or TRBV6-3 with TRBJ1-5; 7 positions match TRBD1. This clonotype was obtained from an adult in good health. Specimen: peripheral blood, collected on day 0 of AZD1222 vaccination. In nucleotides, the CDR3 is TGTGCCAGCAGTTACAACGACAGGGGCAATCAGCCCCAGCATTTT. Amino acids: CASSYNDRGNQPQHF.